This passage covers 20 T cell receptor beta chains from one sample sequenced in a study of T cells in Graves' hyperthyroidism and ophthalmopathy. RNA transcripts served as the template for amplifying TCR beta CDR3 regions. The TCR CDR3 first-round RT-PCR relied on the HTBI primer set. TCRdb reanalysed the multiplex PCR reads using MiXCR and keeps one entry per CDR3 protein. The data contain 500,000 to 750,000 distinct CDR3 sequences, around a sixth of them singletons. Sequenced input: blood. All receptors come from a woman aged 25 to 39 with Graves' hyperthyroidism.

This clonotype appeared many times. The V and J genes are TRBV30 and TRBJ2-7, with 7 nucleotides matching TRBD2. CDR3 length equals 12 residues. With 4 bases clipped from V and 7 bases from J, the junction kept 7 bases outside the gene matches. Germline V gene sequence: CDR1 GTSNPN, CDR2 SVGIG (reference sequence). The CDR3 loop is CAWTSGTWEQYF. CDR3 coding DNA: TGTGCCTGGACTAGCGGCACCTGGGAGCAGTACTTC.

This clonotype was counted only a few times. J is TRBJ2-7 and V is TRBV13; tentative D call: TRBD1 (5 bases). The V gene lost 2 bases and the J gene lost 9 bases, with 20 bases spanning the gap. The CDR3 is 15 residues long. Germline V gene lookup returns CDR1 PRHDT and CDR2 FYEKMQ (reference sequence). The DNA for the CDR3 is TGTGCCAGCAGCTTAAAGTATGGGGCAGATTCTGGGCAGTACTTC. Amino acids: CASSLKYGADSGQYF.

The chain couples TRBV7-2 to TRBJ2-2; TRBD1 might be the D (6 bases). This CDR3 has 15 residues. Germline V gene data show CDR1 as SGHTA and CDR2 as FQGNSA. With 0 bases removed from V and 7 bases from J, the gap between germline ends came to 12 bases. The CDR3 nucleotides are TGTGCCAGCAGCTTAGCGGGGGCATCCGACGGGGAGCTGTTTTTT. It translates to CASSLAGASDGELFF.

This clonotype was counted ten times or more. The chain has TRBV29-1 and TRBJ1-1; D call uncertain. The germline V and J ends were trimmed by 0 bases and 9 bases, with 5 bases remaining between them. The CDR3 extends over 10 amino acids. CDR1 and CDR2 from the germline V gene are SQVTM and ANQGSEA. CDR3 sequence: CSVEEGKAFF. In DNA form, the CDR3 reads TGCAGCGTTGAAGAGGGAAAAGCTTTCTTT.

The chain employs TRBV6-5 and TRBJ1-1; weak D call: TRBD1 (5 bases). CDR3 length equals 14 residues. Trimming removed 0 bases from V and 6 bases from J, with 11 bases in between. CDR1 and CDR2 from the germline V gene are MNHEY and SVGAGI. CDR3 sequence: CASSYSGVGSEAFF. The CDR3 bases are TGTGCCAGCAGTTACTCGGGGGTGGGTTCTGAAGCTTTCTTT.

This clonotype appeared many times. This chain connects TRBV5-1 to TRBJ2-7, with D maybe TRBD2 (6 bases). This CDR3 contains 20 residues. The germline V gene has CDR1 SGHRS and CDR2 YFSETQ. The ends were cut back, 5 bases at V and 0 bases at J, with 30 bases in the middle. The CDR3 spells CASRPPTTSPKPASSYEQYF. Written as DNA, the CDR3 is TGCGCCAGCAGACCTCCTACGACTAGTCCCAAACCAGCCTCCTCCTACGAGCAGTACTTC.

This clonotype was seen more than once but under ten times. The CDR3 loop is CASSEQGSSNQPQHF. The CDR3 nucleotides are TGCGCCAGCAGTGAGCAGGGTTCGAGCAATCAGCCCCAGCATTTT. V gene TRBV10-2 combines with J gene TRBJ1-5; possibly TRBD1 for D (5 bases). Between the trimmed V and J ends, which lost 2 bases and 1 base, there was a span of 9 bases. The CDR3 has 15 residues. Looked up from germline, CDR1 is WSHSY and CDR2 is SAAADI.

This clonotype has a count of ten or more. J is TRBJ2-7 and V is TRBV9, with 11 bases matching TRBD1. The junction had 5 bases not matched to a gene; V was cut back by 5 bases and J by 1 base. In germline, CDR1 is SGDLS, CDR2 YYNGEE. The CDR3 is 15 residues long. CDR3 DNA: TGTGCCAGCAGTTACCGGGACAGGGGGTCCTACGAGCAGTACTTC. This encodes CASSYRDRGSYEQYF.

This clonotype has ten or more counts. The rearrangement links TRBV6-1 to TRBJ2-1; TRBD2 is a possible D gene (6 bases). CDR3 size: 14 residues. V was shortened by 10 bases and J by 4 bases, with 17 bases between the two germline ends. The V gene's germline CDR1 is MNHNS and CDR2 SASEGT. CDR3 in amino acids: CATVGRGRYNEQFF. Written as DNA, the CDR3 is TGTGCCACCGTCGGGAGAGGGCGATACAATGAGCAGTTCTTC.

The CDR3 sequence: CASSPLGDNNSPLHF. CDR3 nucleotide sequence: TGTGCCAGCTCACCCTTGGGGGATAATAATTCACCCCTCCACTTT. V is TRBV18 and J is TRBJ1-6; weak D call: TRBD1 (5 bases). V gave up 3 bases and J gave up 5 bases, with 11 bases separating them. The CDR3 totals 15 residues. Germline lookup yields CDR1 KGHSH and CDR2 LQKENI.

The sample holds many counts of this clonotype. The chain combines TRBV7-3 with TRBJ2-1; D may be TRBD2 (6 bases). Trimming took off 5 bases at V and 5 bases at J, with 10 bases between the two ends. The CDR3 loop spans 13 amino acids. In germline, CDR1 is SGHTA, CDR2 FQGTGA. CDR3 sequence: CASSPGSHNEQFF. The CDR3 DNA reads TGTGCCAGCAGCCCCGGGAGCCACAATGAGCAGTTCTTC.

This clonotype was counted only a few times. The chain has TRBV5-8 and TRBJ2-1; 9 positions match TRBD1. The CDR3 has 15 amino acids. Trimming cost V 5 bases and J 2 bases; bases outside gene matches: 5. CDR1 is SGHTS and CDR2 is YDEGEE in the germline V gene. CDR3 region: CASRFGTGTYNEQFF. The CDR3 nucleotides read TGTGCCAGCAGGTTTGGGACAGGGACCTACAATGAGCAGTTCTTC.

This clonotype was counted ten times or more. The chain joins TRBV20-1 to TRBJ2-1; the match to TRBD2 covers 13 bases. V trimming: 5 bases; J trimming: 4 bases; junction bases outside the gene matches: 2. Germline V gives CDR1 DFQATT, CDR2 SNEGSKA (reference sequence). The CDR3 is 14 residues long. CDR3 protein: CSAGTSGAYNEQFF. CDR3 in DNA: TGCAGTGCTGGGACTAGCGGGGCGTACAATGAGCAGTTCTTC.

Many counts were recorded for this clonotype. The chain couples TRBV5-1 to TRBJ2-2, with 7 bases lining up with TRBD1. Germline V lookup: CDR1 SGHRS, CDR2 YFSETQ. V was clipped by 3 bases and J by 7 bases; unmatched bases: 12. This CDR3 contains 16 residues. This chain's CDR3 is CASSSQTGTDDGELFF. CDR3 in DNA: TGCGCCAGCAGCTCCCAGACAGGGACGGATGACGGGGAGCTGTTTTTT. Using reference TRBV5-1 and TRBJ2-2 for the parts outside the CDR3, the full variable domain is KAGVTQTPRYLIKTRGQQVTLSCSPISGHRSVSWYQQTPGQGLQFLFEYFSETQRNKGNFPGRFSGRQFSNSRSEMNVSTLELGDSALYLCASSSQTGTDDGELFFGEGSRLTVL.

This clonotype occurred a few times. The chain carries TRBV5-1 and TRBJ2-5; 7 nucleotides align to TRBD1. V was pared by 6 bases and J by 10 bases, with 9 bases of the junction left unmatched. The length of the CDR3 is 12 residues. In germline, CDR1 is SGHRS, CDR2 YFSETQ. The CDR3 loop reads CASTDRDSLQYF. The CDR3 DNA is TGCGCCAGCACCGACAGGGATTCTCTCCAGTACTTC.

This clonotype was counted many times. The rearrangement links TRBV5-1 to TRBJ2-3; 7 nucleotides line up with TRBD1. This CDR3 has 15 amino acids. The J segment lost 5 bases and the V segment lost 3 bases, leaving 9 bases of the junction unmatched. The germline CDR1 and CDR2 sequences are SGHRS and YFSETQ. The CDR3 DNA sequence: TGCGCCAGCAGCTCGGCTACAGGGGTGGGAGATACGCAGTATTTT. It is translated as CASSSATGVGDTQYF.

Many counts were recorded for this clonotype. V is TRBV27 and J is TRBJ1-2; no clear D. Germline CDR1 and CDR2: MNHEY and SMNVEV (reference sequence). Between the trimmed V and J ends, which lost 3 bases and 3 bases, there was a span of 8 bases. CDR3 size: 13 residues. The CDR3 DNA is TGTGCCAGCAGTTTGGCAGCTCACTATGGCTACACCTTC. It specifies CASSLAAHYGYTF.

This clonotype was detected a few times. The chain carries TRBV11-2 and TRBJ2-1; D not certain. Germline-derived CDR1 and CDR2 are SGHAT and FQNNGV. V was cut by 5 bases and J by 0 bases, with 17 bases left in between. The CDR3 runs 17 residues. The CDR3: CASSPRSARSSYNEQFF. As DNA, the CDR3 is TGTGCCAGCAGCCCCCGGAGCGCGAGGAGCTCCTACAATGAGCAGTTCTTC.

Here the CDR3 reads CASSQQVPLGVGQYF. For the CDR3, the DNA is TGTGCCAGCAGCCAACAAGTCCCACTTGGGGTTGGGCAGTACTTC. The V call is TRBV13, the J call TRBJ2-7; D gene ambiguous. The CDR3 covers 15 residues. Deletions cut 5 bases from V and 9 bases from J, with 23 bases between. Germline loops: CDR1 PRHDT, CDR2 FYEKMQ (reference sequence).

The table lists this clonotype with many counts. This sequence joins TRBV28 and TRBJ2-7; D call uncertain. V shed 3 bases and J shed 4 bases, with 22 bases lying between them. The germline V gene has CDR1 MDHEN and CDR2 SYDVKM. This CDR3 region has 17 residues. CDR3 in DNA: TGTGCCAGCAGTTTCTCCGAATACGGGCAGCCGGTTTACGAGCAGTACTTC. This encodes CASSFSEYGQPVYEQYF.